The rows below give T cell receptor beta chains drawn from one sample of a study of PD-1 blockade in classical Hodgkin lymphoma. Using immunoSEQ multiplex PCR, the repertoire was profiled, and TCRdb retains in-frame clones only, with some absent. Here the sample spans fewer than 4,000 clones, more than 60% being singletons. The sequenced sample was CD8+ T cells from blood, obtained before the fourth cycle of nivolumab. The receptors originated from a human donor with classical Hodgkin lymphoma. Each CDR3 is given with its conserved first and last residue. The D gene is left open where the match is weak. Size values are once, few and many counts, or a class for expanded clones, and some rows have none.

V,D,J,size,DNA,CDR3
TRBV19,NA,TRBJ2-1,NA,TGTGCCAGTAGTATAGGACCCTTAGAGCACAATGAGCAGTTCTTC,CASSIGPLEHNEQFF
TRBV5-6,NA,TRBJ1-4,NA,TGTGCCAGCAGCTTGGATCCGGACAGATATGAAAAACTGTTTTTT,CASSLDPDRYEKLFF
TRBV19,TRBD1,TRBJ1-6,NA,TGTGCCAGTAGACCTCGGGACAGGGGGTATTCACCCCTCCACTTT,CASRPRDRGYSPLHF
TRBV4-1,TRBD1,TRBJ1-1,NA,TGCGCCAGCAGCCAAGTTCCGGGACAGGGGGCGAACACTGAAGCTTTCTTT,CASSQVPGQGANTEAFF
TRBV27,NA,TRBJ2-7,NA,TGTGCCAGCAGTCCATCTTCCAGACAGGTCCGGGGCGAGCAGTACTTC,CASSPSSRQVRGEQYF
TRBV9,TRBD1,TRBJ1-2,NA,TGTGCCAGCAGCGAGAGCCGGGACAGGGGGCGGTATGGCTACACCTTC,CASSESRDRGRYGYTF
TRBV27,NA,TRBJ2-3,NA,TGTGCCAGCAGTGAACGGGGGTTCACAGATACGCAGTATTTT,CASSERGFTDTQYF
TRBV5-8,NA,TRBJ2-7,NA,TGTGCCAGCAGCTTGGTTCAGGACACCCACTCCTACGAGCAGTACTTC,CASSLVQDTHSYEQYF
TRBV4-1,NA,TRBJ2-1,NA,TGCGCCAGCAGCCAAGTGGCGGGTAGCTCCTACAATGAGCAGTTCTTC,CASSQVAGSSYNEQFF
TRBV7-2,TRBD1,TRBJ2-1,NA,TGTGCCAGCAGCTTAGTAATTAATCCGGGACAGGGGTACAATGAGCAGTTCTTC,CASSLVINPGQGYNEQFF
TRBV6-1,TRBD1,TRBJ1-5,NA,TGTGCCAGCAGTGAAATACCGGGACAGGGGTGGGGGAGCAATCAGCCCCAGCATTTT,CASSEIPGQGWGSNQPQHF
TRBV4-1,NA,TRBJ1-3,NA,TGCGCCAGCAGCCCGGACACAGGGTACATTGGGAACACCATATATTTT,CASSPDTGYIGNTIYF
TRBV6-6,NA,TRBJ2-7,few,TGTGCCAGCAGTAATAGCCTATCGGGCGAGCAGTACTTC,CASSNSLSGEQYF
TRBV5-4,NA,TRBJ1-1,NA,TGTGCCATCAAAACAGGGAACCCCATGAACACTGAAGCTTTCTTT,CAIKTGNPMNTEAFF
TRBV6-1,NA,TRBJ1-1,NA,TGTGCCAGCAGTGTCCGGCTAACGGGACCTGAAGCTTTCTTT,CASSVRLTGPEAFF
TRBV6-4,NA,TRBJ1-2,few,TGTGCCAGCAGTGACACAGCAGGGAACTATGGCTACACCTTC,CASSDTAGNYGYTF
TRBV6-5,NA,TRBJ1-2,NA,TGTGCCAGCAGTTACTCGTCTAACTATGGCTACACCTTC,CASSYSSNYGYTF
TRBV6-1,NA,TRBJ1-5,NA,TGTGCCAGCTTCAGGGAAGAGAGTCAGCCCCAGCATTTT,CASFREESQPQHF
TRBV11-3,NA,TRBJ1-1,NA,TGTGCCAGCAGCTTCCCGGGGGGGGACTATGAAGCTTTCTTT,CASSFPGGDYEAFF
TRBV5-1,NA,TRBJ1-1,NA,TGCGCCAGCAGCCCCTGGACAGTCTCAAGCGGGAGGAACACTGAAGCTTTCTTT,CASSPWTVSSGRNTEAFF
TRBV4-3,TRBD2,TRBJ2-1,NA,TGCGCCAGCAGCCGCCACCTAGCGGGAGAATCGAATGAGCAGTTCTTC,CASSRHLAGESNEQFF
TRBV5-6,NA,TRBJ1-2,NA,TGTGCCAGCAGCTTGGGCCCTACCCCCTACTATGGCTACACCTTC,CASSLGPTPYYGYTF
TRBV5-3,NA,TRBJ2-7,once,TGTGCCAGAAGCTACATCAGATACTACGAGCAGTACTTC,CARSYIRYYEQYF
TRBV7-8,NA,TRBJ2-7,NA,TGTGCCAGCAGCTTAGCGTGGATCGGGGAGGGGGGCTACGAGCAGTACTTC,CASSLAWIGEGGYEQYF
TRBV6-6,NA,TRBJ2-7,NA,TGTGCCACAGGACGGACCTACGAGCAGTACTTC,CATGRTYEQYF
TRBV11-1,TRBD1,TRBJ2-1,NA,TGTGCCAGCAGCCACAGGGACAGGGCCTACAATGAGCAGTTCTTC,CASSHRDRAYNEQFF
TRBV9,TRBD1,TRBJ2-2,NA,TGTGCCAGCAGCGCGGACAGGGCGAACACCGGGGAGCTGTTTTTT,CASSADRANTGELFF
TRBV28,NA,TRBJ1-2,NA,TGTGCCAGCACTTCTACAGGGCCCAACTATGGCTACACCTTC,CASTSTGPNYGYTF
TRBV29-1,NA,TRBJ1-2,NA,TGCAGCGTTGCAACCTCTGGGCCGGAGGGGGACTATGGCTACACCTTC,CSVATSGPEGDYGYTF
TRBV15,NA,TRBJ2-1,NA,TGTGCCACCAGCAGAGACTACTGGCGGTTAGACTACAATGAGCAGTTCTTC,CATSRDYWRLDYNEQFF
TRBV27,NA,TRBJ2-1,few,TGTGCCAGCTCCGGCCTGCCTGAGAGCTCCTACAATGAGCAGTTCTTC,CASSGLPESSYNEQFF
TRBV4-1,TRBD2,TRBJ2-5,NA,TGCGCCAGCAGCCGAGGGGACTACCAGAAAGAGACCCAGTACTTC,CASSRGDYQKETQYF
TRBV10-2,NA,TRBJ1-2,NA,TGCGCCAGCAGTGAGTCGTTAGGGGTCGGAGGCTACACCTTC,CASSESLGVGGYTF
TRBV2,NA,TRBJ2-7,NA,TGTGCCAGCAGTGAAACCCGCTACGAGCAGTACTTC,CASSETRYEQYF
TRBV4-3,NA,TRBJ2-1,NA,TGCGCCAGCAGCCAAGTCGCAGTTAGCTCCTACAATGAGCAGTTCTTC,CASSQVAVSSYNEQFF
TRBV5-5,NA,TRBJ1-2,NA,TGTGCCAGCAGCTTGATGCGACAGATCAACTATGGCTACACCTTC,CASSLMRQINYGYTF
TRBV9,TRBD2,TRBJ2-1,few,TGTGCCAGCAGCCCCGGACTAGCGGGGGGCCGAAAGGAGCAGTTCTTC,CASSPGLAGGRKEQFF
TRBV11-2,NA,TRBJ2-6,NA,TGTGCCAGCAGCTTAGTAGGGGGGGCCCCTGGGGCCAACGTCCTGACTTTC,CASSLVGGAPGANVLTF
TRBV7-9,TRBD1,TRBJ2-2,few,TGTGCCAGCGGGACAGGGAACACCGGGGAGCTGTTTTTT,CASGTGNTGELFF
TRBV15,NA,TRBJ2-5,NA,TGTGCCACCAGCAGTTACCCGGGACACCAGGTTGGACAAGAGACCCAGTACTTC,CATSSYPGHQVGQETQYF
TRBV27,NA,TRBJ2-1,NA,TGTGCCAGCAGTTTACGAGCTAACAATGAGCAGTTCTTC,CASSLRANNEQFF
TRBV7-3,TRBD2,TRBJ2-1,few,TGTGCCAGCAGCTTAACTAGCGGGGGGGAGCAGTTCTTC,CASSLTSGGEQFF
TRBV4-1,TRBD2,TRBJ2-7,few,TGCGCCAGCAGCCAAGAAGCGGGAGGAACCTACGAGCAGTACTTC,CASSQEAGGTYEQYF
TRBV30,TRBD1,TRBJ1-6,NA,TGTGCCTGGAGTGCCGGGACAGGGATTTCACCCCTCCACTTT,CAWSAGTGISPLHF
TRBV4-1,TRBD1,TRBJ1-5,once,TGCGCCAGCAGCCTTTCCGGGACAGGGGGCAAGCCCCAGCATTTT,CASSLSGTGGKPQHF
TRBV6-6,NA,TRBJ1-1,few,TGTGCCAGCAGTTACTCCCCAGGGCTTAACACTGAAGCTTTCTTT,CASSYSPGLNTEAFF
TRBV30,NA,TRBJ1-1,NA,TGTGCCTGGAGTTGGGGGGCAGGGGACACTGAAGCTTTCTTT,CAWSWGAGDTEAFF
TRBV27,TRBD1,TRBJ1-5,once,TGTGCCAGCAGTACGTACAGGGGTGAGCAGCCCCAGCATTTT,CASSTYRGEQPQHF
TRBV19,NA,TRBJ2-7,NA,TGTGCCACTAAAGACGACGGTTACGAGCAGTACTTC,CATKDDGYEQYF
TRBV4-3,NA,TRBJ2-1,NA,TGCGCCAGCAGCCAAGACAGTTTGGGCCGGAACAATGAGCAGTTCTTC,CASSQDSLGRNNEQFF
TRBV7-2,TRBD2,TRBJ2-1,NA,TGTGCCAGCAGCCACTCTCAGCGGGACCATTGGAATGAGCAGTTCTTC,CASSHSQRDHWNEQFF
TRBV6-5,TRBD2,TRBJ2-5,NA,TGTGCCAGCAGTGTGGGACTAGAAGTTCAAGAGACCCAGTACTTC,CASSVGLEVQETQYF
TRBV9,NA,TRBJ1-1,NA,TGTGCCAGCAGCGTATTGGGGACCGGGGACACTGAAGCTTTCTTT,CASSVLGTGDTEAFF
TRBV27,NA,TRBJ2-1,NA,TGTGCCAGCAGTTTTTTTGCGGATTACAATGAGCAGTTCTTC,CASSFFADYNEQFF
TRBV4-1,TRBD1,TRBJ2-2,NA,TGCGCCAGCAGCCCCGGACAGGGGGCGGACACCGGGGAGCTGTTTTTT,CASSPGQGADTGELFF
TRBV6-5,TRBD2,TRBJ2-1,NA,TGTGCCAGCAGTTACGGAGCGGGGGGCTCTGATGAGCAGTTCTTC,CASSYGAGGSDEQFF
TRBV5-4,NA,TRBJ2-1,NA,TGTGCCAGCAGCTTGTGGTCTAGAGATGAGCAGTTCTTC,CASSLWSRDEQFF
TRBV2,TRBD2,TRBJ2-3,NA,TGTGCCAGCAGAGAACTAGCGGGGGCCACAGATACGCAGTATTTT,CASRELAGATDTQYF
TRBV29-1,NA,TRBJ1-2,NA,TGCAGCGTAATTCTGGCCAGTGGCTACACCTTC,CSVILASGYTF